Listed below are T cell receptor beta chains from one sample, sequenced in a study of blood T cell repertoires in COVID-19. Some clones are missing from TCRdb's copy, which holds only in-frame ones; the method was immunoSEQ multiplex PCR. The table records approximately 120,000 clones, 84% of them present only once. The source material was peripheral blood. These TCRs come from an elderly woman with active or convalescent COVID-19. Both conserved end residues are part of each CDR3. Clone size appears in some rows only: once, few, many, or a class for an expanded clone.

size,length,V,J,CDR3
NA,15,TRBV18,TRBJ2-7,CASSPPGQGVYEQYF
NA,16,TRBV18,TRBJ1-4,CASSPISQGTNEKLFF
NA,14,TRBV5-6,TRBJ1-4,CASSPRVGSGKLFF
NA,14,TRBV23-1,TRBJ2-7,CASSQFTGSYEQYF
few,15,TRBV6-6,TRBJ2-3,CASSSSGYSTDTQYF
NA,14,TRBV10-3,TRBJ2-3,CAISAGRATDTQYF
NA,15,TRBV28,TRBJ2-7,CASTPTGGISYEQYF
NA,15,TRBV9,TRBJ1-6,CASSVTRQGPSPLHF
NA,15,TRBV10-3,TRBJ2-5,CAISEKRTMEETQYF
NA,14,TRBV6-1,TRBJ1-1,CASRPGGANTEAFF
NA,14,TRBV27,TRBJ2-1,CASSFRGGDNEQFF
NA,11,TRBV2,TRBJ2-1,CASSEELEQFF
NA,15,TRBV3-1/TRBV3-2,TRBJ1-3,CASSQNPGSGNTIYF
NA,16,TRBV5-4,TRBJ2-3,CASSSQDGTGADTQYF
NA,18,TRBV28,TRBJ1-5,CASSLSPGLGSLDQPQHF
NA,16,TRBV3-1/TRBV3-2,TRBJ1-6,CASSQDLGGRVSPLHF
once,14,TRBV21-1,TRBJ1-6,CAGGERGRGSPLHF
NA,16,TRBV4-1,TRBJ2-2,CASSQAGTVNTGELFF
NA,15,TRBV5-1,TRBJ2-1,CASSLATSVLNEQFF
NA,15,TRBV5-1,TRBJ2-7,CASSLVGRDSYEQYF
NA,12,TRBV6-1,TRBJ2-7,CASSETGYEQYF
once,11,TRBV20-1,TRBJ2-5,CSELARETQYF
once,16,TRBV9,TRBJ1-4,CASSVGGGQGWEKLFF
NA,15,TRBV28,TRBJ1-2,CASSSGQANSYGYTF
NA,14,TRBV18,TRBJ1-5,CASSPSARSEPQHF
NA,13,TRBV5-1,TRBJ1-2,CASSPPGSGGYTF
NA,15,TRBV19,TRBJ1-6,CASSPKDRVDSPLHF
NA,16,TRBV6-1,TRBJ2-2,CASSALGGGGTGELFF
NA,13,TRBV3-1/TRBV3-2,TRBJ1-5,CASSPHPGRGEHF
NA,16,TRBV5-5,TRBJ2-1,CASSISGQGAMDEQFF
NA,17,TRBV2,TRBJ2-2,CASSSLGTGGYIGELFF
NA,13,TRBV7-9,TRBJ2-6,CASSPVGANVLTF
once,14,TRBV6-5,TRBJ1-4,CASTLGAANEKLFF
NA,13,TRBV28,TRBJ1-5,CASSMLSNQPQHF
NA,14,TRBV30,TRBJ1-5,CAWSVGTGGQPQHF
NA,16,TRBV4-1,TRBJ1-3,CASSQGPGQGGNTIYF
NA,17,TRBV11-3,TRBJ2-2,CASSSYTTGRATGELFF
NA,14,TRBV5-1,TRBJ1-2,CASSESKLLYGYTF
NA,15,TRBV10-3,TRBJ2-7,CAISEWGTTDYEQYF
NA,15,TRBV6-2/TRBV6-3,TRBJ1-4,CASSYSLGGNEKLFF
NA,15,TRBV5-1,TRBJ2-1,CASSMRDSGLNEQFF
NA,14,TRBV10-3,TRBJ1-1,CAISEDYRGPEAFF
NA,13,TRBV7-2,TRBJ1-2,CASSLDRDYGYTF
NA,16,TRBV7-8,TRBJ2-3,CASSSLAGGPGDTQYF
NA,13,TRBV14,TRBJ2-1,CASSQDRVNEQFF
NA,16,TRBV6-2/TRBV6-3,TRBJ2-3,CASSYGTSGSTDTQYF
NA,16,TRBV7-3,TRBJ2-5,CASSLTGQRYQETQYF
NA,16,TRBV5-1,TRBJ1-2,CASSPPNSDKHYGYTF
NA,15,TRBV27,TRBJ2-1,CASGKLAGGFNEQFF
few,16,TRBV5-1,TRBJ2-2,CASTSARLLNTGELFF
once,15,TRBV19,TRBJ2-5,CASSSQGGATETQYF
NA,13,TRBV2,TRBJ1-1,CASSIGVSTEAFF